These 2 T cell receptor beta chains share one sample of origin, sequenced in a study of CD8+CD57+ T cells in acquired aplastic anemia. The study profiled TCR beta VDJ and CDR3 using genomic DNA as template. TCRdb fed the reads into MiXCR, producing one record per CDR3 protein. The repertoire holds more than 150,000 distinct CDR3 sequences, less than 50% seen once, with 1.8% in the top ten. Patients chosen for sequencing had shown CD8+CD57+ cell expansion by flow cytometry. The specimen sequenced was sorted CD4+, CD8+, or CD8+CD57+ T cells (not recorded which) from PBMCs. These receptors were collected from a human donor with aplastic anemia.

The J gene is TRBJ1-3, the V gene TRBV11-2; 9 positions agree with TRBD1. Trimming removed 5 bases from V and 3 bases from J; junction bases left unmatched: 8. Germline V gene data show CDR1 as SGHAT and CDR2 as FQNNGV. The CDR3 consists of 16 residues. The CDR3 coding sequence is TGTGCCAGCAGCCGGCTTGGGACAGGGATTGGAAACACCATATATTTT. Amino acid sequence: CASSRLGTGIGNTIYF.

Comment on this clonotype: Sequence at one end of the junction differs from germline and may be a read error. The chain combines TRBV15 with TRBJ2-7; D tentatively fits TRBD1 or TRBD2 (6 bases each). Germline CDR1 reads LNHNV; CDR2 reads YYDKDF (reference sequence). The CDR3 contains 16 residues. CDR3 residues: CATSRGGGTTSYEQCF. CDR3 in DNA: TGTGCCACCAGCAGAGGGGGCGGGACAACCTCCTACGAGCAGTGTTTC. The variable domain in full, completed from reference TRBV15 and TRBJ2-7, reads DAMVIQNPRYQVTQFGKPVTLSCSQTLNHNVMYWYQQKSSQAPKLLFHYYDKDFNNEADTPDNFQSRRPNTSFCFLDIRSPGLGDTAMYLCATSRGGGTTSYEQCFGPGTRLTVT.